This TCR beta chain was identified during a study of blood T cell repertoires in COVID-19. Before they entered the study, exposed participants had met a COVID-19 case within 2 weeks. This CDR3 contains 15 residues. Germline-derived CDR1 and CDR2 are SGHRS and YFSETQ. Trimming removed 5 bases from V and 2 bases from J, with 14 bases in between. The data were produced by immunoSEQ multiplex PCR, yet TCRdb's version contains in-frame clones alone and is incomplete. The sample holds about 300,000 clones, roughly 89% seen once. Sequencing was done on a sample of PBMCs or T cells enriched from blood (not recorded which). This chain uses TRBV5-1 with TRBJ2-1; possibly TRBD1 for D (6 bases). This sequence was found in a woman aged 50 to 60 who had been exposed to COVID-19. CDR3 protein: CASRLTGKAYNEQFF. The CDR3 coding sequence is TGCGCCAGCAGGCTTACAGGGAAGGCCTACAATGAGCAGTTCTTC.